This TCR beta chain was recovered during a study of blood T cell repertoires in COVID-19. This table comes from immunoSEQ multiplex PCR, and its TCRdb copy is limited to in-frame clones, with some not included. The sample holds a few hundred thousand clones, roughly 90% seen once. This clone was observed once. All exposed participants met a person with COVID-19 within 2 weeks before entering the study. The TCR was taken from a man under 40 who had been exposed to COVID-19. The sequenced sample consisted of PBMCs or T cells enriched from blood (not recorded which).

The CDR3 sequence: CATSKEFGAETQYF. CDR3 coding DNA: TGTGCCACTTCGAAGGAGTTTGGGGCAGAGACCCAGTACTTC. The gene calls are TRBV19 and TRBJ2-5, with a weak D call TRBD1 (5 bases). Germline loops: CDR1 LNHDA, CDR2 SQIVND (reference sequence). Trimming took 10 bases from V and 4 from J, leaving 19 bases between them. The CDR3 is 14 residues long.